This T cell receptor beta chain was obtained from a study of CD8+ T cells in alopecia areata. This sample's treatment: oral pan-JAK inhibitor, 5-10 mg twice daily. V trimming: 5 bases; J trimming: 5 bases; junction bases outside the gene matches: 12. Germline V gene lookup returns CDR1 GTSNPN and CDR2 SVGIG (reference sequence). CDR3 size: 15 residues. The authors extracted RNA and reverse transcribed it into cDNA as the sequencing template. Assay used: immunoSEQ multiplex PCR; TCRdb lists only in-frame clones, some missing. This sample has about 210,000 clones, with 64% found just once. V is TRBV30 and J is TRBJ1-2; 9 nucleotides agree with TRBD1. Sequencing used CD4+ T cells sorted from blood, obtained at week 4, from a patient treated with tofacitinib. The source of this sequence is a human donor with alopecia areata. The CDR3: CAWVLPGQGKYGYTF. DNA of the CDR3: TGTGCCTGGGTACTTCCGGGACAGGGAAAATATGGCTACACCTTC.